These 23 T cell receptor beta chains share one sample of origin, sequenced in a study of CD8+ T cells in alopecia areata. Extracted RNA was reverse transcribed, and the resulting cDNA served as sequencing template. Measured with immunoSEQ multiplex PCR; TCRdb has only the in-frame clones, and not every one. The table has tens of thousands of clones, over 50% seen once. CD4+ lymphocytes from several patients underwent sorting into CD25+CD127- populations. The material sequenced was CD4+ Tregs sorted from blood. These receptors originate from a human donor with alopecia areata.

This clone has more than one count but fewer than ten. CDR3 in amino acids: CSVRPGQGSGELFF. CDR3 in DNA: TGCAGCGTTCGACCGGGACAGGGTTCCGGGGAGCTGTTTTTT. This chain connects TRBV29-1 to TRBJ2-2; 9 nucleotides agree with TRBD1. The CDR3 totals 14 residues. Trimming took 5 bases from V and 6 from J; bases not matched to a gene: 7. Germline V gene sequence: CDR1 SQVTM, CDR2 ANQGSEA.

A few counts support this clone. CDR3 sequence (DNA): TGTGCCAGCAGCACAACAGGGGGCGCGGGGGAGCAGTACTTC. Amino acids: CASSTTGGAGEQYF. V gene TRBV7-2 combines with J gene TRBJ2-7; 9 bases fit TRBD1. Germline V CDR1 and CDR2: SGHTA, FQGNSA. The CDR3 is 14 residues long. The junction had 9 bases not matched to a gene; V was cut back by 5 bases and J by 7 bases.

The rearrangement uses TRBV5-1 and TRBJ1-6, with D maybe TRBD1 (5 bases). CDR1 and CDR2 (germline): SGHRS, YFSETQ. V was trimmed by 2 bases and J by 9 bases, leaving 15 bases between them. This CDR3 is 15 amino acids long. The CDR3 is CASSFGPGPGSPLHF. As DNA, the CDR3 is TGCGCCAGCAGCTTTGGTCCGGGACCCGGTTCACCCCTCCACTTT.

The chain has TRBV10-1 and TRBJ2-2, with 8 bases matching TRBD1. Germline CDR1 is WNHNN and CDR2 is SYGVQD (reference sequence). There are 14 residues in the CDR3. J lost 0 bases, V lost 11 bases, and 5 bases had no gene match. The CDR3 here is CAVGQGTNTGELFF. DNA for the CDR3: TGCGCCGTCGGACAGGGAACGAACACCGGGGAGCTGTTTTTT.

The V and J genes are TRBV30 and TRBJ1-2, with a weak D call TRBD1 (5 bases). Germline loops: CDR1 GTSNPN, CDR2 SVGIG (reference sequence). This CDR3 contains 14 residues. The germline V and J ends were trimmed by 3 bases and 8 bases, with 19 bases remaining between them. The CDR3, as DNA: TGTGCCTGGAGAGCAAAAACGGGACGGTCCGGCTACACCTTC. It specifies CAWRAKTGRSGYTF.

This chain connects TRBV5-1 to TRBJ2-7; D not resolved. In germline, CDR1 is SGHRS, CDR2 YFSETQ. V was pared by 0 bases and J by 4 bases, with 8 bases between. This CDR3 spans 13 amino acids. The CDR3 DNA reads TGCGCCAGCAGCTTGGCCCCAGGATACGAGCAGTACTTC. This encodes CASSLAPGYEQYF.

The chain couples TRBV7-2 to TRBJ2-1, with 13 bases aligning to TRBD2. From germline, CDR1 is SGHTA and CDR2 FQGNSA. The CDR3 extends over 13 amino acids. Trimming took 3 bases from V and 15 from J; bases not matched to a gene: 5. CDR3 sequence reads: CASSFGLAGVMFF. The DNA for the CDR3 is TGTGCCAGCAGCTTTGGACTAGCGGGAGTAATGTTCTTC.

This sequence joins TRBV18 and TRBJ2-7; 9 bases map to TRBD1. V shed 4 bases, J shed 7 bases, and the junction held 8 bases outside the gene matches. The germline CDR1 and CDR2 sequences are KGHSH and LQKENI. The CDR3 has 14 amino acids. The CDR3 is CASSQGQGEGEQYF. The CDR3 region has the DNA TGTGCCAGCTCACAGGGACAGGGAGAAGGGGAGCAGTACTTC.

This chain links TRBV20-1 with TRBJ2-1; D not certain. V dropped 6 bases and J dropped 8 bases, with 11 bases sitting between them. Germline V gives CDR1 DFQATT, CDR2 SNEGSKA (reference sequence). The CDR3 spans 11 residues. CDR3: CSATPFDEQFF. In nucleotides, the CDR3 is TGCAGTGCCACGCCTTTCGATGAGCAGTTCTTC.

The chain uses TRBV29-1 and TRBJ1-5, with 10 bases aligning to TRBD1. Germline CDR1 SQVTM, CDR2 ANQGSEA. CDR3 size: 17 residues. The ends lost 5 bases at V and 2 bases at J; junction bases unmatched: 12. DNA of the CDR3: TGCAGCGTTTGCACCGGGACAGGGGCCTCGGGCAATCAGCCCCAGCATTTT. Translation: CSVCTGTGASGNQPQHF.

V is TRBV5-1 and J is TRBJ2-1; TRBD2 aligns across 9 bases. Trimming removed 6 bases from V and 8 bases from J; junction bases left unmatched: 9. Germline lookup yields CDR1 SGHRS and CDR2 YFSETQ. This CDR3 contains 14 residues. The CDR3 spells CASTRGASGDEQFF. CDR3 nucleotides: TGCGCCAGCACGCGGGGGGCTAGCGGGGATGAGCAGTTCTTC. The full variable domain, in which reference TRBV5-1 and TRBJ2-1 provide the parts outside the CDR3, is KAGVTQTPRYLIKTRGQQVTLSCSPISGHRSVSWYQQTPGQGLQFLFEYFSETQRNKGNFPGRFSGRQFSNSRSEMNVSTLELGDSALYLCASTRGASGDEQFFGPGTRLTVL.

In this sample, this clone turned up once. The CDR3 here is CASSPGKYNEQFF. The CDR3 DNA reads TGTGCCAGCAGTCCTGGGAAGTACAATGAGCAGTTCTTC. The rearrangement uses TRBV6-6 and TRBJ2-1; no clear D gene. Trimming removed 5 bases from V and 4 bases from J, with 9 bases in between. The germline gives CDR1 MNHNY, CDR2 SVGAGI (reference sequence). The CDR3 length is 13 residues.

This clone was counted only a few times. The chain carries TRBV7-9 and TRBJ2-5, with TRBD1 identical over 9 bases. The CDR3 is made up of 16 amino acids. Germline V CDR1 and CDR2: SEHNR, FQNEAQ (reference sequence). V trimming: 2 bases; J trimming: 4 bases; junction bases outside the gene matches: 8. The CDR3 nucleotides are TGTGCCAGCAGCTTATCGCCAAGGGACAGGGCAGAGACCCAGTACTTC. It codes for CASSLSPRDRAETQYF.

This clone is medium-sized (0.01 to 0.1%). V is TRBV7-3 and J is TRBJ2-5, with 8 bases that match TRBD2. Trimming cost V 5 bases and J 5 bases; bases outside gene matches: 7. Germline-derived CDR1 and CDR2 are SGHTA and FQGTGA. The CDR3 spans 14 residues. CDR3 in DNA: TGTGCCAGCAGCCCCGGGGGGGCCGGGGAGACCCAGTACTTC. Protein sequence: CASSPGGAGETQYF.

The V and J genes are TRBV28 and TRBJ2-3; the D gene is possibly TRBD2 (6 bases). Germline V gives CDR1 MDHEN, CDR2 SYDVKM. The CDR3 is made up of 16 amino acids. V lost 7 bases and J lost 4, with 21 bases in between. The CDR3 region is CASTTTGGVSPDTQYF. The CDR3 DNA is TGTGCCAGCACCACAACGGGCGGGGTCTCCCCAGATACGCAGTATTTT.

The CDR3 sequence: CASRKTGGNEQFF. DNA for the CDR3: TGTGCCAGCAGAAAGACTGGAGGCAATGAGCAGTTCTTC. V and J are TRBV25-1 and TRBJ2-1, with TRBD2 as a possible D gene (5 bases). The CDR3 sequence is 13 residues long. The V gene's germline CDR1 is MGHDK and CDR2 SYGVNS. V lost 6 bases and J 6 bases, leaving 12 bases between the germline ends.

This clone was seen a handful of times. V and J are TRBV13 and TRBJ1-3, with D perhaps TRBD1 (6 bases). The CDR3 consists of 14 residues. V shed 6 bases and J shed 0 bases, with 9 bases lying between them. The germline CDR1 and CDR2 sequences are PRHDT and FYEKMQ (reference sequence). CDR3 nucleotide sequence: TGTGCCAGCAGTGCAGGGGCCTCTGGAAACACCATATATTTT. Protein sequence: CASSAGASGNTIYF.

The V gene is TRBV6-1, the J gene TRBJ2-6; D unclear. The germline V and J ends were trimmed by 9 bases and 2 bases, with 11 bases remaining between them. CDR1 and CDR2 (germline): MNHNS, SASEGT. The CDR3 spans 14 residues. CDR3 sequence (DNA): TGTGCCAGTCGATCGAGGCCTGGGGCCAACGTCCTGACTTTC. Translated: CASRSRPGANVLTF.

The DNA for the CDR3 is TGTGCCAGCAGTCGGGGACTAGCGGGTGTCTACGAGCAGTACTTC. Translated: CASSRGLAGVYEQYF. The chain employs TRBV7-9 and TRBJ2-7, with 12 bases that match TRBD2. Looked up from germline, CDR1 is SEHNR and CDR2 is FQNEAQ (reference sequence). CDR3 length equals 15 residues. The junction had 6 bases not matched to a gene; V was cut back by 6 bases and J by 3 bases. Full variable domain (missing parts from reference TRBV7-9 and TRBJ2-7): DTGVSQNPRHKITKRGQNVTFRCDPISEHNRLYWYRQTLGQGPEFLTYFQNEAQLEKSRLLSDRFSAERPKGSFSTLEIQRTEQGDSAMYLCASSRGLAGVYEQYFGPGTRLTVT.

This clone was observed a handful of times. Here the CDR3 reads CSVESREGPDTQYF. CDR3 nucleotide sequence: TGCAGCGTTGAATCGAGAGAAGGGCCAGATACGCAGTATTTT. The chain has TRBV29-1 and TRBJ2-3; D is undetermined. CDR1 is SQVTM and CDR2 is ANQGSEA in the germline V gene. V was shortened by 2 bases and J by 4 bases, with 13 bases between the two germline ends. This CDR3 is built from 14 residues.

This chain joins TRBV7-2 and TRBJ2-5; D remains ambiguous. The germline gives CDR1 SGHTA, CDR2 FQGNSA. The CDR3 sequence is 12 residues long. Trimming removed 2 bases at V and 6 bases at J, with 7 bases between. CDR3 coding DNA: TGTGCCAGCAGCTTAAGGTCGAAGACCCAGTACTTC. The encoded protein is CASSLRSKTQYF.

This clone has only a few counts. The rearrangement links TRBV5-1 to TRBJ2-1; D may match TRBD1 or TRBD2 (5 bases each). Germline lookup yields CDR1 SGHRS and CDR2 YFSETQ. The CDR3 extends over 16 amino acids. Between the trimmed V and J ends, which lost 0 bases and 2 bases, there was a span of 12 bases. The CDR3 nucleotides read TGCGCCAGCAGCTTGGTTGGGACGGGTGCCTACAATGAGCAGTTCTTC. Protein: CASSLVGTGAYNEQFF.

The V gene is TRBV5-1, the J gene TRBJ2-2, with D perhaps matching TRBD2 (5 bases). Germline CDR1 is SGHRS and CDR2 is YFSETQ. The CDR3 spans 16 residues. V gave up 0 bases and J gave up 2 bases, with 11 bases separating them. CDR3 sequence: CASSLAGGINTGELFF. CDR3 in DNA: TGCGCCAGCAGCTTGGCCGGAGGCATTAACACCGGGGAGCTGTTTTTT.